In this sample, the clone carrying this T cell receptor (beta chain) turned up many times. Antigen specificity is unknown. Molecular barcoded adaptors covering alpha/delta and beta/gamma chains were used on around 400 ng RNA. TCRdb passed the reads through MiXCR, listing each CDR3 protein once. Of around 44,000 distinct CDR3 sequences listed, 13% are singletons. At the time of active disease, bone marrow was collected from every patient. The sample originates from a study of read filtering for tumor transcriptome and immune sequencing. At the level of the study: DNase treatment preceded whole-transcriptome library preparation.

Losses at the gene ends were 3 bases for V and 4 bases for J; bases not matched to a gene: 6. Germline loops: CDR1 SGDLS, CDR2 YYNGEE. The CDR3 is 14 amino acids. Findings and caveats of the study: Sorted CD138-negative bone marrow cells were not purified T cells. In IR-seq, single-read clonotypes were roughly 80% of clonotypes but approximately 3.5% of reads.

This TCR was sampled from a donor at least 40 years old with multiple myeloma. V usage is TRBV9 and J usage is TRBJ2-7; 8 nucleotides match TRBD2. The sample was a population of CD138-negative cells sorted from bone marrow. The CDR3 nucleotides read TGTGCCAGCAGCGAGCGGGAGAGTCGGTACGAGCAGTACTTC. Residues: CASSERESRYEQYF.